This T cell receptor beta chain was sequenced for a study of metastatic and nonmetastatic thyroid tumors. No treatment of any kind had been given to any patient before thyroid surgery. TCRdb re-called the PCR reads through MiXCR. The sample includes 35,000 to 55,000 clones, around 23% of them seen just once. Germline V CDR1 and CDR2: MNHNS, SASEGT. The CDR3 spans 16 residues. This clone came up a few times. Its target is not known. One end of the junction varies from germline; a read error may be responsible. Study-wide findings and caveats: When malignant thyroid tumors were compared with benign nodules, TCR beta diversity was reportedly significantly higher in the malignant tumors. This held in both blood and tumor samples.

The sequenced sample consisted of blood. V is TRBV6-1 and J is TRBJ2-7, with D perhaps matching TRBD2 (6 bases). The receptor was isolated from a male donor with papillary thyroid cancer or a benign thyroid nodule (not recorded which). Some clones in this sample may be carry-over from other donors' samples. As DNA, the CDR3 is TGTGCCAGCAGTGACGTACGCGGGATTCTCTCCTACGATCAGTACTTC. It translates to CASSDVRGILSYDQYF.